The entry that follows covers one T cell receptor beta chain sequence. The sample comes from a study of blood T cell repertoires in COVID-19. Study-wide background: Sites across the United States, Italy and Spain contributed samples from acute and convalescent COVID-19.

This table comes from immunoSEQ multiplex PCR, and its TCRdb copy is limited to in-frame clones, with some not included. The sample has around 230,000 clones, 82% seen once. In germline, CDR1 is SGHRS, CDR2 YFSETQ. The V end was cut by 4 bases, the J end by 11 bases, with 21 bases between. CDR3 length equals 14 residues. V is TRBV5-1 and J is TRBJ1-2; weak D call: TRBD1 (6 bases). The sequenced sample was peripheral blood. The TCR sequence derives from an older woman with active or convalescent COVID-19. The CDR3 loop reads CASSVNRDILNYTF. CDR3 DNA: TGCGCCAGCAGCGTGAACCGGGACATCCTTAATTACACCTTC.